The source of this T cell receptor beta chain is a study of blood T cell repertoires in COVID-19 (dated by TCRdb to 2018 to 2020). Broadly, across the study: The collaborator samples originated in the United States, Italy and Spain and spanned the acute and convalescent phases of COVID-19. The material from the prospective study consisted of cDNA or gDNA derived from T cells, B-cell-depleted T cells, or PBMCs. Sample metadata almost always included a de-identified subject ID, COVID-19 status, age in years and sex. Deeply sampled blood TCRbeta repertoires from subjects exposed to, actively infected with, or recovered from COVID-19 were included in the dataset. Samples came from the ongoing ImmuneRACE study (first 160 participants) plus 1,254 subjects from 6 global collaborators. The repertoires were made available in a free public database intended to serve as a resource for research on the immune response to SARS-CoV-2. Where HLA class I and class II types were available, the types were taken from metadata supplied by the sample provider, not from assay-based typing.

The CDR3 runs 15 residues from the cysteine to the phenylalanine. Only the CDR3 region is kept as DNA, spanning 45 bases read in frame from base 1. CDR1 and CDR2 are drawn from the germline V gene: SGHVS, FQNEAQ. V loses 5 bases of germline sequence and J loses 8 bases, and the interval between the two ends is 20 bases. About this clone: The antigen this receptor binds is unknown. Base qualities are not provided; no much larger clone lies one nucleotide away.

TCRbeta CDR3 regions were amplified from genomic DNA by means of the immunoSEQ Assay, a bias-controlled multiplex PCR. The study's processing was this. The number of nucleated cells in each sample was estimated by amplification of reference gene primers within the assay. To quantify the absolute abundance of each unique TCRbeta CDR3 rearrangement, sequence reads were collapsed and filtered. Productive Simpson clonality was computed per sample as the square root of Simpson's diversity index over productive rearrangements. The immuneACCESS repertoire file appears here via TCRdb, limited to in-frame rearrangements. These files lack a portion of the clones; in checked studies, under half of the deficit traces to unresolved V genes, and the cause of the others is not known. V, J and clone size reflect that table, while D and trimming were determined from the DNA. The sample profile shows about 280,000 clones; roughly 85% of them were found once. Clones ranked in the top ten supply 6% of the sample.

Enrolling through a virtual design, the prospective study's participants ranged in age from roughly 18 to 89 years and lived across 20 to 30 United States geographic areas. Cohort assignment in the prospective study relied on participant-reported clinical history from a screening survey and a study questionnaire. For ImmuneRACE Cohort 3, a participant was defined as recovered based on two consecutive negative NP/OP PCR tests, clearance by a healthcare professional, or resolution of symptoms. In the prospective study, mobile phlebotomists collected whole blood, serum and a nasopharyngeal or oropharyngeal swab from each participant. Additional blood draws and questionnaires over an approximately 2-month period could optionally be provided by prospective study participants. Before DNA extraction, blood samples from the prospective study were shipped at room temperature or frozen. What the study reported, not specific to this receptor: The amount of clinical and demographic metadata varied by source and participant and was provided uncurated.

The chain employs TRBV7-8 and TRBJ2-3; no D segment can be confidently identified. Input material: PBMCs or T cells enriched from blood (not recorded which). The sequence came from a woman in her thirties or forties who had recovered from COVID-19. Here is the DNA: TGTGCCAGCAGCCAGTCGCTGGCGGTATTGAGTACGCAGTATTTT. It translates as CASSQSLAVLSTQYF.